The sequence of this TCR beta chain was determined in a study of T cell repertoires in cytomegalovirus infection. Study summary: Public TCR beta signatures were indicative of both CMV infection and a matching HLA type.

The CDR3 has 12 amino acids. The ends were cut back, 5 bases at V and 3 bases at J, with 8 bases in the middle. Germline loops: CDR1 SGHTA, CDR2 FQGNSA. Points from the study as a whole: Pooled public TCR beta family frequency picked out CMV carriers with the relevant HLA.

This clonotype has at least ten counts. Its antigen is unidentified. TCRdb reanalysed the reads using MiXCR and keeps one entry per CDR3 protein. The sample lists roughly 920,000 distinct CDR3 sequences, 30% to 40% occurring once. The receptor comes from a human donor in good health (CMV status not recorded). Some clones in this sample may be carry-over from other donors' samples. The chain has TRBV7-2 and TRBJ2-7, with D uncertain. Source: cultured CD8+ T cells from PBMCs, taken from culture after CMV antigen stimulation. Here the CDR3 DNA reads TGTGCCAGCAGCCAGAACAGCTACGAGCAGTACTTC. Amino acids: CASSQNSYEQYF.